This passage covers 21 T cell receptor beta chains from one sample sequenced in a study of post-analysis software for immune sequencing data. Study-wide results and caveats: In patients, roughly 5 TRBV segments were more frequent than in controls, with TRBV5-6, TRBV5-1 and TRBV20-1 among them.

Included in the TCR beta cDNA libraries were unique molecular identifiers. In TCRdb, the PCR reads were re-called with MiXCR into one record per CDR3 protein. Of roughly 870,000 distinct CDR3 sequences listed, about 53% are singletons. What these receptors recognize is not known. Specimen: blood. These receptors came from a girl aged 10 to 17 with multiple sclerosis.

The chain couples TRBV6-4 to TRBJ1-1; D is unclear. Trimming cost V 6 bases and J 0 bases, with 14 bases left between them. This CDR3 comprises 15 residues. Germline lookup yields CDR1 MRHNA and CDR2 SNTAGT. Here the CDR3 reads CASRTVNPLNTEAFF. The CDR3 nucleotides are TGTGCCAGCAGAACAGTTAATCCTTTGAACACTGAAGCTTTCTTT.

The chain employs TRBV12-3 or TRBV12-4 and TRBJ2-1; 7 nucleotides line up with TRBD2. The CDR3 runs 16 residues. With 5 bases clipped from V and 8 bases from J, the junction kept 15 bases outside the gene matches. The CDR3 region is CASSTTRTSGVYEQFF. The CDR3 DNA sequence: TGTGCCAGCAGTACGACACGGACTAGTGGGGTATATGAGCAGTTCTTC.

This clonotype was counted a few times. V gene TRBV5-1 combines with J gene TRBJ2-4; D is possibly TRBD2 (7 bases). Germline CDR1 is SGHRS and CDR2 is YFSETQ. There are 19 residues in the CDR3. V shed 0 bases and J shed 0 bases, with 19 bases lying between them. CDR3 loop: CASSLAGRGGELAKNIQYF. The CDR3 DNA sequence: TGCGCCAGCAGCTTGGCGGGCAGGGGAGGGGAACTAGCCAAAAACATTCAGTACTTC.

Only a few counts were recorded for this clonotype. The chain couples TRBV20-1 to TRBJ2-7, with 9 bases fitting TRBD1. The CDR3 extends over 13 amino acids. The germline CDR1 and CDR2 sequences are DFQATT and SNEGSKA (reference sequence). J was trimmed by 1 base and V by 5 bases; bases with no gene match: 3. The CDR3 is CSARDRASYEQYF. CDR3 DNA sequence: TGCAGTGCTCGGGACAGGGCTTCCTACGAGCAGTACTTC.

This clonotype was found once. V usage is TRBV20-1 and J usage is TRBJ2-1; 7 nucleotides line up with TRBD1. The CDR3 has 16 amino acids. Per germline, CDR1 DFQATT and CDR2 SNEGSKA (reference sequence). V dropped 1 base and J dropped 1; count of bases not matched to a gene: 7. The CDR3 DNA sequence: TGCAGTGCTAGAGGTGTGGGACAGCAGTCCTACAATGAGCAGTTCTTC. This codes for CSARGVGQQSYNEQFF.

The CDR3 sequence is CSARREGGNTQYF. Here the CDR3 DNA reads TGCAGTGCTAGACGGGAGGGTGGAAATACGCAGTATTTT. The V and J genes are TRBV20-1 and TRBJ2-3; 8 nucleotides line up with TRBD2. The germline gives CDR1 DFQATT, CDR2 SNEGSKA (reference sequence). This CDR3 contains 13 residues. J gave up 7 bases and V 2 bases, and 5 bases lay outside the gene matches.

The chain couples TRBV5-1 to TRBJ2-1; TRBD2 agrees at 7 bases. The CDR3 extends over 16 amino acids. With 4 bases clipped from V and 0 bases from J, the junction kept 7 bases outside the gene matches. Germline CDR1 and CDR2: SGHRS and YFSETQ. The CDR3: CASSPMGGSSYNEQFF. CDR3 nucleotide sequence: TGCGCCAGCAGCCCCATGGGCGGGAGCTCCTACAATGAGCAGTTCTTC.

The chain carries TRBV6-1 and TRBJ2-2; 7 bases line up with TRBD2. CDR1 MNHNS and CDR2 SASEGT come from the germline V gene. The junction had 11 bases not matched to a gene; V was cut back by 4 bases and J by 6 bases. This CDR3 is 16 amino acids long. The CDR3 protein is CASSVDSGSGPGELFF. CDR3 bases: TGTGCCAGCAGTGTGGATAGCGGGTCCGGCCCCGGGGAGCTGTTTTTT.

In this sample, this clonotype turned up a few times. The chain couples TRBV7-3 to TRBJ1-1; 7 nucleotides agree with TRBD1. Germline V gene sequence: CDR1 SGHTA, CDR2 FQGTGA. After removal of 0 bases from V and 5 bases from J, the junction contained 6 bases not matched to a gene. This CDR3 spans 15 amino acids. Here the CDR3 reads CASSLTGGVRTEAFF. DNA of the CDR3: TGTGCCAGCAGCTTAACAGGGGGCGTTCGAACTGAAGCTTTCTTT.

J is TRBJ1-2 and V is TRBV7-9; D not resolved. The CDR3 extends over 14 amino acids. With 1 base removed from V and 4 bases from J, the gap between germline ends came to 10 bases. Germline V gives CDR1 SEHNR, CDR2 FQNEAQ (reference sequence). CDR3 sequence reads: CASSLVGRSYGYTF. The DNA for the CDR3 is TGTGCCAGCAGCTTAGTCGGCAGGAGCTATGGCTACACCTTC.

V usage is TRBV2 and J usage is TRBJ1-6; D is possibly TRBD1 (5 bases). Germline assignment: CDR1 SNHLY and CDR2 FYNNEI. The CDR3 is 13 amino acids. V gave up 9 bases and J gave up 10 bases, with 16 bases separating them. The CDR3 here is CASNGADGSPLHF. CDR3 bases: TGTGCCAGTAACGGGGCTGACGGATCACCCCTCCACTTT. Variable domain in full (rest from reference TRBV2 and TRBJ1-6): EPEVTQTPSHQVTQMGQEVILRCVPISNHLYFYWYRQILGQKVEFLVSFYNNEISEKSEIFDDQFSVERPDGSNFTLKIRSTKLEDSAMYFCASNGADGSPLHFGNGTRLTVT.

This clonotype has a single count. This chain joins TRBV29-1 and TRBJ1-2; D gene unclear. Germline assignment: CDR1 SQVTM and CDR2 ANQGSEA. V was pared by 4 bases and J by 0 bases, with 9 bases between. The CDR3 is made up of 13 amino acids. The CDR3 is CSVVQRANYGYTF. CDR3 in DNA: TGCAGCGTTGTACAGCGAGCTAACTATGGCTACACCTTC.

The CDR3 DNA sequence: TGTGCCAGCAGCTTAAGTCCAGGGCACGCAACTAATGAAAAACTGTTTTTT. It codes for CASSLSPGHATNEKLFF. The chain couples TRBV11-2 to TRBJ1-4; D might be TRBD1 (5 bases). V lost 2 bases and J 0 bases, leaving 13 bases between the germline ends. Looked up from germline, CDR1 is SGHAT and CDR2 is FQNNGV. The CDR3 loop spans 17 amino acids.

This clonotype was seen only once. V and J are TRBV7-8 and TRBJ2-3, with D perhaps TRBD1 (6 bases). Germline CDR1 SGHVS, CDR2 FQNEAQ. V dropped 8 bases and J dropped 6 bases, with 18 bases sitting between them. This CDR3 contains 14 residues. The CDR3 nucleotides read TGTGCCAGCGGGGGCGAGGGGCTTGGGGATACGCAGTATTTT. Translating gives CASGGEGLGDTQYF.

The sample holds a few counts of this clonotype. The rearrangement uses TRBV20-1 and TRBJ2-7; D might be TRBD1 (5 bases). The ends were cut back, 0 bases at V and 5 bases at J, with 14 bases in the middle. Germline loops: CDR1 DFQATT, CDR2 SNEGSKA (reference sequence). The CDR3 extends over 14 amino acids. CDR3 in DNA: TGCAGTGCTAGAGATCCCAGGGCGCGAAACGAGCAGTACTTC. It encodes CSARDPRARNEQYF.

The chain combines TRBV2 with TRBJ1-5, with a tentative D call TRBD1 (5 bases). The CDR3 sequence is 15 residues long. The V end was cut by 1 base, the J end by 2 bases, with 9 bases between. The germline V gene has CDR1 SNHLY and CDR2 FYNNEI. The CDR3 loop is CASSEDSGRNQPQHF. The CDR3 DNA is TGTGCCAGCAGTGAAGACTCAGGGCGCAATCAGCCCCAGCATTTT.

The rearrangement uses TRBV5-5 and TRBJ2-5, with 10 bases that match TRBD2. Germline V CDR1 and CDR2: SGHKS, YYEKEE (reference sequence). The ends lost 6 bases at V and 4 bases at J; junction bases unmatched: 3. The CDR3 loop spans 13 amino acids. This chain's CDR3 is CASIRLAGETQYF. The CDR3 DNA reads as TGTGCCAGCATAAGACTAGCGGGAGAGACCCAGTACTTC.

The chain carries TRBV29-1 and TRBJ1-5; D perhaps matches TRBD1 (6 bases). This CDR3 is built from 13 residues. Germline loops: CDR1 SQVTM, CDR2 ANQGSEA. V lost 4 bases to trimming and J lost 2 bases, with 9 bases between them. The CDR3 nucleotides are TGCAGCGTTGGTTCAGGGGGCAATCAGCCCCAGCATTTT. Translated, it gives CSVGSGGNQPQHF.

The CDR3 here is CSARDLASQKSSYNEQFF. CDR3 DNA: TGCAGTGCTAGAGACCTGGCTAGCCAAAAAAGCTCCTACAATGAGCAGTTCTTC. The chain uses TRBV20-1 and TRBJ2-1; D might be TRBD2 (5 bases). The CDR3 contains 18 residues. Germline loops: CDR1 DFQATT, CDR2 SNEGSKA (reference sequence). Trimming removed 0 bases at V and 0 bases at J, with 18 bases between.

This clonotype was detected once. The J gene is TRBJ2-1, the V gene TRBV10-3; possibly TRBD2 for D (6 bases). With 3 bases removed from V and 3 bases from J, the gap between germline ends came to 9 bases. This CDR3 region has 14 residues. Germline loops: CDR1 ENHRY, CDR2 SYGVKD. CDR3 in DNA: TGTGCCATCAGTGATTTAGCGGACTACAATGAGCAGTTCTTC. Translated: CAISDLADYNEQFF.

The rearrangement joins TRBV12-3 or TRBV12-4 to TRBJ2-7, with 15 bases matching TRBD2. Germline trimming cut 7 bases from V and 7 bases from J; bases unmatched to any gene: 8. This CDR3 comprises 15 residues. The CDR3 here is CASTPGLAGGREQYF. The CDR3 region has the DNA TGTGCCAGCACCCCCGGACTAGCGGGGGGGAGGGAGCAGTACTTC.